This entry lists 25 T cell receptor beta chains sequenced from one sample in a study of cytomegalovirus exposure and HLA in healthy donors. Vbeta (60) and Jbeta (13) primers were used in the PCR. TCRdb's copy holds only in-frame clones and misses some; the assay was immunoSEQ multiplex PCR. The sample yields roughly 120,000 clones, of which the top ten take up 3.7%. The specimen was PBMCs. All receptors derive from a man aged 25 to 40 in good health and CMV-seronegative.

The V gene is TRBV2, the J gene TRBJ1-5, with D possibly matching TRBD1 (5 bases). The CDR3 length is 14 residues. CDR1 and CDR2 from the germline V gene are SNHLY and FYNNEI. V lost 3 bases, J lost 5 bases, and 11 bases lay in between. As DNA, the CDR3 is TGTGCCAGCAGTGATGGGGCCTGGGATCAGCCCCAGCATTTT. This codes for CASSDGAWDQPQHF.

The rearrangement joins TRBV5-6 to TRBJ2-1; TRBD1 aligns across 9 bases. The V segment lost 2 bases and the J segment 8 bases; nucleotides outside the gene matches: 5. The germline CDR1 and CDR2 sequences are SGHDT and YYEEEE. The CDR3 is 14 residues long. This CDR3 reads CASSLQDRGYEQFF. Here the CDR3 DNA reads TGTGCCAGCAGCTTACAGGACAGGGGCTATGAGCAGTTCTTC.

The chain joins TRBV5-4 to TRBJ2-7; 11 bases align to TRBD2. Germline V gene data show CDR1 as SGHNT and CDR2 as YYREEE (reference sequence). The CDR3 totals 16 residues. V shed 4 bases, J shed 4 bases, and the junction held 10 bases outside the gene matches. CDR3 amino acids: CASSPGASGGIYEQYF. CDR3 coding DNA: TGTGCCAGCAGCCCTGGGGCTAGCGGGGGGATTTACGAGCAGTACTTC.

The chain couples TRBV15 to TRBJ2-7, with 11 bases fitting TRBD2. V was clipped by 0 bases and J by 3 bases; unmatched bases: 10. This CDR3 is built from 18 residues. Germline CDR1 is LNHNV and CDR2 is YYDKDF (reference sequence). CDR3 sequence: CATSRDGPSGGLYYEQYF. CDR3 DNA: TGTGCCACCAGCAGAGATGGTCCTAGCGGGGGGCTATACTACGAGCAGTACTTC.

CDR3 nucleotides: TGCGCCAGCAGCCAACCCTTCTCCGAGCAGTACTTC. Encoded protein: CASSQPFSEQYF. V is TRBV4-1 and J is TRBJ2-7; D unresolved. Trimming shortened V by 2 bases and J by 6 bases, and 8 bases separated the two germline ends. Germline V gene lookup returns CDR1 MGHRA and CDR2 YSYEKL. This CDR3 is 12 amino acids long.

With regard to this clone: A junction end diverges from the germline sequence, so it may reflect a read error. The same CDR3 also results from other DNA sequences found in this sample. The V gene is TRBV4-1, the J gene TRBJ2-1; 11 bases match TRBD1. Germline V CDR1 and CDR2: MGHRA, YSYEKL. The CDR3 consists of 15 residues. The CDR3 DNA is TGCGCTAGCAGCTACGGACAGGGGGCGAGGAATGAGCAGTTCTTC. Translated, it gives CASSYGQGARNEQFF.

The rearrangement links TRBV6-5 to TRBJ1-1; D is uncertain. Germline-derived CDR1 and CDR2 are MNHEY and SVGAGI. This CDR3 is built from 15 residues. Trimming left V 0 bases short and J 0 bases short, with 8 bases between. CDR3 protein: CASSYSANMNTEAFF. The CDR3 nucleotides are TGTGCCAGCAGTTACTCGGCCAACATGAACACTGAAGCTTTCTTT.

This chain connects TRBV6-5 to TRBJ1-6; possible D gene TRBD1, 6 bases. The CDR3 extends over 14 amino acids. With 4 bases removed from V and 9 bases from J, the gap between germline ends came to 13 bases. The germline CDR1 and CDR2 sequences are MNHEY and SVGAGI. The CDR3 nucleotides read TGTGCCAGCAGTTTTGGCTTGGGGGCTTCACCCCTCCACTTT. Its protein product is CASSFGLGASPLHF.

The chain couples TRBV12-5 to TRBJ2-6, with TRBD2 identical over 7 bases. Germline trimming cut 1 base from V and 0 bases from J; bases unmatched to any gene: 3. The CDR3 has 17 amino acids. Germline lookup yields CDR1 LGHNT and CDR2 FRNRAP. CDR3: CASGLERGRSGANVLTF. The CDR3 DNA follows: TGTGCTAGTGGTTTGGAGCGGGGCCGCTCTGGGGCCAACGTCCTGACTTTC.

The chain recombines TRBV6-6 with TRBJ1-1; TRBD1 is a possible D gene (6 bases). This CDR3 comprises 15 residues. V was pared by 0 bases and J by 2 bases, with 10 bases between. CDR1 MNHNY and CDR2 SVGAGI come from the germline V gene (reference sequence). CDR3 sequence reads: CASSYSGRGNTEAFF. The CDR3 DNA sequence: TGTGCCAGCAGTTACTCGGGCAGGGGCAACACTGAAGCTTTCTTT.

The chain links TRBV9 to TRBJ2-5, with a weak D call TRBD2 (6 bases). This CDR3 region has 14 residues. The germline V gene encodes CDR1 SGDLS and CDR2 YYNGEE. V gave up 3 bases and J gave up 8 bases, with 17 bases separating them. The CDR3 reads CASSARDWEGTQYF. The CDR3 nucleotides read TGTGCCAGCAGCGCCCGGGACTGGGAAGGTACCCAGTACTTC.

The chain is built from TRBV11-2 and TRBJ2-2, with 11 bases identical to TRBD1. With 6 bases clipped from V and 6 bases from J, the junction kept 9 bases outside the gene matches. The CDR3 contains 16 residues. CDR1 is SGHAT, CDR2 FQNNGV, per germline. This CDR3 is CASRRPGQGGSGELFF. CDR3 in DNA: TGTGCCAGCAGACGGCCGGGACAGGGGGGTTCCGGGGAGCTGTTTTTT.

The CDR3, as DNA: TGTGCCAGCTCACCGCCTGGGACTCGGGAGCAGTACTTC. This sequence encodes CASSPPGTREQYF. This rearrangement joins TRBV18 to TRBJ2-7; perhaps TRBD2 as D (6 bases). The CDR3 runs 13 residues. Deletions cut 3 bases from V and 7 bases from J, with 13 bases between. In germline, CDR1 is KGHSH, CDR2 LQKENI. Filled out from reference TRBV18 and TRBJ2-7, the complete variable domain reads NAGVMQNPRHLVRRRGQEARLRCSPMKGHSHVYWYRQLPEEGLKFMVYLQKENIIDESGMPKERFSAEFPKEGPSILRIQQVVRGDSAAYFCASSPPGTREQYFGPGTRLTVT.

The chain links TRBV18 to TRBJ2-5; tentatively, D is TRBD2 (6 bases). The germline V and J ends were trimmed by 3 bases and 5 bases, with 13 bases remaining between them. Germline lookup yields CDR1 KGHSH and CDR2 LQKENI. The CDR3 has 14 residues. For the CDR3, the DNA is TGTGCCAGCTCACCGAACTGGGGGGTTGAGACCCAGTACTTC. It codes for CASSPNWGVETQYF. The full variable domain, with the rest looked up from reference TRBV18 and TRBJ2-5, is NAGVMQNPRHLVRRRGQEARLRCSPMKGHSHVYWYRQLPEEGLKFMVYLQKENIIDESGMPKERFSAEFPKEGPSILRIQQVVRGDSAAYFCASSPNWGVETQYFGPGTRLLVL.

The chain couples TRBV6-1 to TRBJ2-7; weak D call: TRBD2 (6 bases). CDR1 and CDR2 from the germline V gene are MNHNS and SASEGT. The ends were cut back, 2 bases at V and 0 bases at J, with 14 bases in the middle. The CDR3 totals 16 residues. CDR3 region: CASSERGGGASYEQYF. CDR3 nucleotides: TGTGCCAGCAGTGAAAGGGGCGGCGGGGCCTCCTACGAGCAGTACTTC.

This rearrangement joins TRBV9 to TRBJ2-3; TRBD1 aligns across 7 bases. Trimming cost V 3 bases and J 2 bases; bases outside gene matches: 9. Germline CDR1 SGDLS, CDR2 YYNGEE. The length of the CDR3 is 16 residues. CDR3 DNA sequence: TGTGCCAGCAGCGCCCAGACAGGGAATCCCACAGATACGCAGTATTTT. It translates to CASSAQTGNPTDTQYF.

V gene TRBV5-1 combines with J gene TRBJ2-7; possibly TRBD2 for D (5 bases). There are 15 residues in the CDR3. Trimming cost V 5 bases and J 2 bases, with 17 bases left between them. Germline V CDR1 and CDR2: SGHRS, YFSETQ. The DNA of the CDR3 is TGCGCCAGCAGAACGGGATTGGGGTCCGCCTACGAGCAGTACTTC. Protein: CASRTGLGSAYEQYF.

The chain recombines TRBV30 with TRBJ2-1, with 12 bases identical to TRBD2. V was pared by 3 bases and J by 4 bases, with 1 base of the junction left unmatched. The germline V gene encodes CDR1 GTSNPN and CDR2 SVGIG (reference sequence). This CDR3 spans 14 amino acids. The CDR3 reads CAWRTSGGYNEQFF. CDR3 nucleotides: TGTGCCTGGAGAACTAGCGGGGGGTACAATGAGCAGTTCTTC.

The V gene is TRBV30, the J gene TRBJ1-2; perhaps TRBD1 as D (6 bases). V lost 2 bases and J 4 bases, leaving 14 bases between the germline ends. The CDR3 loop spans 14 amino acids. Germline V CDR1 and CDR2: GTSNPN, SVGIG (reference sequence). The CDR3 loop reads CAWSPGGLIYGYTF. The CDR3 DNA sequence: TGTGCCTGGAGTCCCGGGGGGCTGATCTATGGCTACACCTTC. The whole variable domain, remainder taken from reference TRBV30 and TRBJ1-2, is SQTIHQWPATLVQPVGSPLSLECTVEGTSNPNLYWYRQAAGRGLQLLFYSVGIGQISSEVPQNLSASRPQDRQFILSSKKLLLSDSGFYLCAWSPGGLIYGYTFGSGTRLTVV.

This chain connects TRBV9 to TRBJ2-5; 8 nucleotides align to TRBD1. The CDR3 runs 16 residues. The germline V gene has CDR1 SGDLS and CDR2 YYNGEE. The J segment lost 1 base and the V segment lost 3 bases, leaving 8 bases of the junction unmatched. The CDR3, as DNA: TGTGCCAGCAGCGCTAGGGACAGGCACTTCCAAGAGACCCAGTACTTC. It specifies CASSARDRHFQETQYF.

This chain connects TRBV5-1 to TRBJ1-1, with 8 nucleotides matching TRBD1. From germline, CDR1 is SGHRS and CDR2 YFSETQ. This CDR3 region has 16 residues. The V and J ends lost 3 bases and 1 base, in that order; junction bases with no gene match: 8. The CDR3 loop reads CASSSRPQGANTEAFF. CDR3 bases: TGCGCCAGCAGCTCCCGACCTCAGGGGGCGAACACTGAAGCTTTCTTT.

The chain links TRBV7-9 to TRBJ1-3; tentative D call: TRBD1 (6 bases). Germline assignment: CDR1 SEHNR and CDR2 FQNEAQ (reference sequence). V was clipped by 5 bases and J by 0 bases, with 8 bases between them. The CDR3 has 14 amino acids. This CDR3 is CASSRQDSGNTIYF. The CDR3 DNA sequence: TGTGCCAGCAGCCGACAGGACTCTGGAAACACCATATATTTT.

This rearrangement joins TRBV5-4 to TRBJ2-2; 8 bases map to TRBD2. Trimming at V came to 4 bases and at J to 2 bases, leaving 7 bases not matched to a gene. CDR1 and CDR2 from the germline V gene are SGHNT and YYREEE (reference sequence). The CDR3 is made up of 16 amino acids. Here the CDR3 DNA reads TGTGCCAGCAGCGGGCCGGGAGGGGTCAACACCGGGGAGCTGTTTTTT. It translates to CASSGPGGVNTGELFF.

V is TRBV15 and J is TRBJ1-3; 7 bases map to TRBD1. V shed 1 base and J 3 bases; nucleotides not matched to a gene: 3. Germline V lookup: CDR1 LNHNV, CDR2 YYDKDF (reference sequence). The CDR3 length is 15 residues. The CDR3 sequence: CATSRGGGNGNTIYF. The CDR3 bases are TGTGCCACCAGCAGAGGAGGGGGCAATGGAAACACCATATATTTT.

The rearrangement links TRBV12-5 to TRBJ2-2; unclear D gene. Germline V gene sequence: CDR1 LGHNT, CDR2 FRNRAP. The CDR3 is made up of 12 amino acids. Trimming removed 6 bases from V and 6 bases from J, with 8 bases in between. In nucleotides, the CDR3 is TGTGCTAGTGGCCTAGGTGCCGGGGAGCTGTTTTTT. Translating it yields CASGLGAGELFF.